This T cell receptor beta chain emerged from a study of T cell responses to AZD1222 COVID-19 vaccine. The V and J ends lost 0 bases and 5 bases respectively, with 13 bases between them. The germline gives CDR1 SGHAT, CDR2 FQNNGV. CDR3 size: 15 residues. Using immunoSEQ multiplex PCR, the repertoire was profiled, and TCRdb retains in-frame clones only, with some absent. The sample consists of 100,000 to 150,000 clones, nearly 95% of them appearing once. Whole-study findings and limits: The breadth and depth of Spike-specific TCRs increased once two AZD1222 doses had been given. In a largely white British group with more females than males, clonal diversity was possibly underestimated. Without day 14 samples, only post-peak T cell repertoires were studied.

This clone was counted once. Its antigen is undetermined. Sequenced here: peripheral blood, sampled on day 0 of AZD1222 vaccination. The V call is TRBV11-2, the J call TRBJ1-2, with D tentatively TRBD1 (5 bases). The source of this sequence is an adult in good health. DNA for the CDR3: TGTGCCAGCAGCTTAGAGATCGGGACCGTGTATGGCTACACCTTC. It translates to CASSLEIGTVYGYTF.